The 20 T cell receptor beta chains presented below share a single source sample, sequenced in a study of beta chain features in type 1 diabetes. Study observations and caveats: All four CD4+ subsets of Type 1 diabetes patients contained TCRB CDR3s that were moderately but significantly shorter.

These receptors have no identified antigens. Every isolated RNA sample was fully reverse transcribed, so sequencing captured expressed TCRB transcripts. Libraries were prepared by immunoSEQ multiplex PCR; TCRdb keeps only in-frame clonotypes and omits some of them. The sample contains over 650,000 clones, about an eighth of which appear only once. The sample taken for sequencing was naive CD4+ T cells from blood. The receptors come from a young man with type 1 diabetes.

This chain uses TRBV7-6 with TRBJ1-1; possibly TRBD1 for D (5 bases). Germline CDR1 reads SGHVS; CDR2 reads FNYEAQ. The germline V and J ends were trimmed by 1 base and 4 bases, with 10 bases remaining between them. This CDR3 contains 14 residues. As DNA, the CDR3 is TGTGCCAGCAGCTTAGGTGGGGCAGGCACTGAAGCTTTCTTT. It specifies CASSLGGAGTEAFF.

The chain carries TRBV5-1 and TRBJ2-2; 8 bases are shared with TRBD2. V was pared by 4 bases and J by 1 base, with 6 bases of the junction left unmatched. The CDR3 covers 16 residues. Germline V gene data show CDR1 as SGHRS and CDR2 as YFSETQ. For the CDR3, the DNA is TGCGCCAGCAGCCAGACTAGCGCCGGGAACACCGGGGAGCTGTTTTTT. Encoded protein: CASSQTSAGNTGELFF.

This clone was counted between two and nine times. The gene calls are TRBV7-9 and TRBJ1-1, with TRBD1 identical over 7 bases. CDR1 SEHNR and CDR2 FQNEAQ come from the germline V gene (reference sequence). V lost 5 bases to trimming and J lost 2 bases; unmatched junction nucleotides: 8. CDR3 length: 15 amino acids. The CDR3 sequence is CASSPRQGINTEAFF. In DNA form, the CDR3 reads TGTGCCAGCAGCCCACGACAGGGAATCAACACTGAAGCTTTCTTT.

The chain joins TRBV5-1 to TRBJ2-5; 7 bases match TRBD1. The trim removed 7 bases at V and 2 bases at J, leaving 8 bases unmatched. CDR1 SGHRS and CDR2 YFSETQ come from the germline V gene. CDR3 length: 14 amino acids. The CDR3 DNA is TGCGCCAGCTCCCCCTCGGGACAGCAAGAGACCCAGTACTTC. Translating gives CASSPSGQQETQYF.

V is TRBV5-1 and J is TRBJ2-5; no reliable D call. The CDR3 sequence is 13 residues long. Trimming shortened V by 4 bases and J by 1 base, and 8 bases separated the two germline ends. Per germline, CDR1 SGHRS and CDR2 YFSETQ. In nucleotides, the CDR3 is TGCGCCAGCAGCAACCTACCCCAAGAGACCCAGTACTTC. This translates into CASSNLPQETQYF. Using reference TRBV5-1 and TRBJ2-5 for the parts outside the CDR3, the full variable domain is KAGVTQTPRYLIKTRGQQVTLSCSPISGHRSVSWYQQTPGQGLQFLFEYFSETQRNKGNFPGRFSGRQFSNSRSEMNVSTLELGDSALYLCASSNLPQETQYFGPGTRLLVL.

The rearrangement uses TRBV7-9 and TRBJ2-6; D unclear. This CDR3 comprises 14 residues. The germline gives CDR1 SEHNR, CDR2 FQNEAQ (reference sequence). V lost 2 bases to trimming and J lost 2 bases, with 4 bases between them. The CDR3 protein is CASSLRAGANVLTF. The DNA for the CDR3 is TGTGCCAGCAGCTTAAGAGCTGGGGCCAACGTCCTGACTTTC.

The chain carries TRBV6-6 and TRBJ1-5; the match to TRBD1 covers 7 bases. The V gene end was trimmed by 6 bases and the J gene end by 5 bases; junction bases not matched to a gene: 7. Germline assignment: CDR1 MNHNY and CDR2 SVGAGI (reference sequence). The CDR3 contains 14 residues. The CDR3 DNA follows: TGTGCCAGCAGCCCGGACAGGAGATATCAGCCCCAGCATTTT. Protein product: CASSPDRRYQPQHF.

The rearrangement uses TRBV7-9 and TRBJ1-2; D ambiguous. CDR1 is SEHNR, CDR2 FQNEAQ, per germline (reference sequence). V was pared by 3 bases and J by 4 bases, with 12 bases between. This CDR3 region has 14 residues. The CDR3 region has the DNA TGTGCCAGCAGCTTCGGTGTAGGTTTCTATGGCTACACCTTC. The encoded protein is CASSFGVGFYGYTF.

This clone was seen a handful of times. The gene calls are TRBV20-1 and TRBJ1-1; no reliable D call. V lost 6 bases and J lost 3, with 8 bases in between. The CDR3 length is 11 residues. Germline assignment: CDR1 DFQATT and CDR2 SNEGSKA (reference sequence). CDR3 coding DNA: TGCAGTGCCCGACCCGACACTGAAGCTTTCTTT. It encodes CSARPDTEAFF.

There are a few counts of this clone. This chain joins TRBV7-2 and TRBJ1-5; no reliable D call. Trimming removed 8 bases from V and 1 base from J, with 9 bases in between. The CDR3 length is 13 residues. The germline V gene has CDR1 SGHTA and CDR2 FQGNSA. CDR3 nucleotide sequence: TGTGCCAGCGTCAGGAGCAGCAATCAGCCCCAGCATTTT. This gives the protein CASVRSSNQPQHF.

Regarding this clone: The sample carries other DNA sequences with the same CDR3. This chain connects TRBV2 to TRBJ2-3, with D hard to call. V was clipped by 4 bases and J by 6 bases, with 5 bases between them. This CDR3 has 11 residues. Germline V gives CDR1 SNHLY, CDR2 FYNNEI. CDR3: CASSVGDTQYF. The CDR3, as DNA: TGTGCCAGCAGTGTGGGGGATACGCAGTATTTT.

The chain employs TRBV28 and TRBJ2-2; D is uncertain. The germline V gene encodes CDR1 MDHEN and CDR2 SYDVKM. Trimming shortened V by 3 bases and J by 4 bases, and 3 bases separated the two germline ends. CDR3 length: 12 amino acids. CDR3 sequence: CASSLVTGELFF. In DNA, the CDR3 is TGTGCCAGCAGTTTGGTCACCGGGGAGCTGTTTTTT.

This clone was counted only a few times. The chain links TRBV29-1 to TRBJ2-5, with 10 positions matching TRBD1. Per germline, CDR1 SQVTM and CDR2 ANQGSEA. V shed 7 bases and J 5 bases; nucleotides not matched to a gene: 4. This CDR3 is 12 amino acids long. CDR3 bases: TGCAGCGCTGACAGGGGGCTGGAGACCCAGTACTTC. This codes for CSADRGLETQYF.

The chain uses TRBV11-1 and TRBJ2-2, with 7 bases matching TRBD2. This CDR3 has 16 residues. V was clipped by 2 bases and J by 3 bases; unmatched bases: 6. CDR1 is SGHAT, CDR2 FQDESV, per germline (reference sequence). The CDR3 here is CASSLMAGVDTGELFF. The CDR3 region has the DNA TGTGCCAGCAGCTTAATGGCGGGAGTGGACACCGGGGAGCTGTTTTTT. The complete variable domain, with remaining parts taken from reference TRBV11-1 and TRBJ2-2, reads EAEVAQSPRYKITEKSQAVAFWCDPISGHATLYWYRQILGQGPELLVQFQDESVVDDSQLPKDRFSAERLKGVDSTLKIQPAELGDSAMYLCASSLMAGVDTGELFFGEGSRLTVL.

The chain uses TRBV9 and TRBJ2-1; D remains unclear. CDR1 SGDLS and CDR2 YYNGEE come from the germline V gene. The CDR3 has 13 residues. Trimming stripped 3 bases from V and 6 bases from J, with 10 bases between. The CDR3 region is CASSGRVSNEQFF. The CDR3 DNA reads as TGTGCCAGCAGCGGTCGAGTAAGCAATGAGCAGTTCTTC. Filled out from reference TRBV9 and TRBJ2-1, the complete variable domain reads DSGVTQTPKHLITATGQRVTLRCSPRSGDLSVYWYQQSLDQGLQFLIQYYNGEERAKGNILERFSAQQFPDLHSELNLSSLELGDSALYFCASSGRVSNEQFFGPGTRLTVL.

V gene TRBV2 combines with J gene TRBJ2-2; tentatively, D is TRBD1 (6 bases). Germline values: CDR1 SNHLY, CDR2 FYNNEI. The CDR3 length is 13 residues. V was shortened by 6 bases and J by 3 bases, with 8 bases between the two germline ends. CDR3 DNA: TGTGCCAGCAGCACAGGGTACACCGGGGAGCTGTTTTTT. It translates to CASSTGYTGELFF.

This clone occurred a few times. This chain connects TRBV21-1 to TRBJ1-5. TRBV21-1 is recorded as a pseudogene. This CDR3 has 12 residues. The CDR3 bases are TGTGCCAGCAGCAGCTGCCATCAGCCCCAGCATTTT. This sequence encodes CASSSCHQPQHF.

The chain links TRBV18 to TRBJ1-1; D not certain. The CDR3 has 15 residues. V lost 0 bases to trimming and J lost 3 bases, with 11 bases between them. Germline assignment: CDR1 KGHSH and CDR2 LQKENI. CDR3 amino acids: CASSPPYPRDTEAFF. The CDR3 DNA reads TGTGCCAGCTCACCACCTTACCCTCGGGACACTGAAGCTTTCTTT.

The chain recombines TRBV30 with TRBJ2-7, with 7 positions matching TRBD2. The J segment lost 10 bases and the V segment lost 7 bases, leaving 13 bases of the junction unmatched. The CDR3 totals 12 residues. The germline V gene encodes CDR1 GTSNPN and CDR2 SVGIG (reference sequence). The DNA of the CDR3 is TGTGCCTTTGCAAACTTGCGGGGGATTCAGTACTTC. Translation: CAFANLRGIQYF.

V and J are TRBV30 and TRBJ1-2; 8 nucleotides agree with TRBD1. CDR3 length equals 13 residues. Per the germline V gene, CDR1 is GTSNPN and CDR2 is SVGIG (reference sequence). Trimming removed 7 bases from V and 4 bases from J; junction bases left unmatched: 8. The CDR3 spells CAYGVTGGYGYTF. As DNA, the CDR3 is TGTGCCTACGGAGTAACAGGGGGCTATGGCTACACCTTC.